This TCR beta chain was recorded in a study of tumor-infiltrating lymphocytes in primary liver carcinoma. For the study at large: Aged between 30 and 69 years, the patients were men and women.

Co-extraction yielded RNA and DNA from about 20-30 mg of unsorted bulk tissue. Those sampled were patients whose primary liver carcinoma was treated by surgical resection. Study conclusions and caveats: The study found a significantly higher top-250-clone fraction in tumors than in blood (p = 0.039).

A constant-region primer served to make TCR beta cDNA from about 0.45 ug total RNA. Amplification in three nested multiplex PCR rounds with slightly modified ARM-PCR gave rise to TCR beta libraries. Primers for the first two PCR rounds were TRBV1-TRBV30 forward primers and a C-beta reverse primer (about 11 cycles per round). TCRdb re-called the multiplex PCR reads with MiXCR, one entry per CDR3 protein. The sample records roughly 190,000 distinct CDR3 sequences, about 82% being singletons. The CDR3 spans 15 residues. Deletions cut 7 bases from V and 2 bases from J, with 15 bases between. CDR1 MNHEY and CDR2 SVGAGI come from the germline V gene. Note on this clonotype: Its antigen is not known.

The receptor was isolated from a man aged 40-55 years with primary liver carcinoma and hepatitis B virus infection. Sequencing was done on a sample of tumor tissue from primary liver carcinoma. V usage is TRBV6-5 and J usage is TRBJ2-1; D is perhaps TRBD1 (6 bases). CDR3 sequence reads: CASKDPGAAYNEQFF. The CDR3 nucleotides read TGTGCCAGCAAGGACCCAGGGGCCGCCTACAATGAGCAGTTCTTC.